This is a list of T cell receptor beta chains from one sample in a study of blood T cell repertoires in COVID-19. Sequencing used immunoSEQ multiplex PCR; TCRdb keeps in-frame clones, though not all of them. The sample lists under 150,000 clones, approximately 84% occurring once. What was sequenced was peripheral blood. The receptors stem from a woman aged 60 to 75 with acute or convalescent COVID-19. Both conserved end residues are part of each CDR3. Fields, in order: D gene, J gene, V gene, clone size, CDR3 DNA, CDR3 protein. D genes are given only for firm matches. The size entry is marked missing in some rows and otherwise reads once, few, many or a size class.

D gene: TRBD1
J gene: TRBJ2-3
V gene: TRBV9
clone size: .
CDR3 DNA: TGTGCCAGCAGCGTAGGGGACAGGGGCCACGATACGCAGTATTTT
CDR3 protein: CASSVGDRGHDTQYF

D gene: TRBD1
J gene: TRBJ1-5
V gene: TRBV3-1/TRBV3-2
clone size: few
CDR3 DNA: TGTGCCAGCAGCCCCTCAGACAGGGTCGCCCAGCCCCAGCATTTT
CDR3 protein: CASSPSDRVAQPQHF

D gene: TRBD2
J gene: TRBJ2-3
V gene: TRBV2
clone size: .
CDR3 DNA: TGTGCCAGCGACAGACTAGCGACAGATACGCAGTATTTT
CDR3 protein: CASDRLATDTQYF

D gene: TRBD2
J gene: TRBJ2-1
V gene: TRBV7-9
clone size: .
CDR3 DNA: TGTGCCAGCAGCACCGCGGGCGGGGGGTCCTACAATGAGCAGTTCTTC
CDR3 protein: CASSTAGGGSYNEQFF

D gene: .
J gene: TRBJ2-6
V gene: TRBV30
clone size: .
CDR3 DNA: TGTGCCTGGAGTTCGGGGAGCTACTCTGGGGCCAACGTCCTGACTTTC
CDR3 protein: CAWSSGSYSGANVLTF

D gene: TRBD1
J gene: TRBJ2-1
V gene: TRBV10-3
clone size: .
CDR3 DNA: TGTGCCATCAGTGATTCGGGACAGGGATACAATGAGCAGTTCTTC
CDR3 protein: CAISDSGQGYNEQFF

D gene: .
J gene: TRBJ2-3
V gene: TRBV7-2
clone size: .
CDR3 DNA: TGTGCCAGCAGCCGCAGTAGCACAGATACGCAGTATTTT
CDR3 protein: CASSRSSTDTQYF

D gene: TRBD2
J gene: TRBJ2-2
V gene: TRBV19
clone size: .
CDR3 DNA: TGTGCCAGTAGTATCGGCCTTCTAGCGGGATCTAAGACCGGGGAGCTGTTTTTT
CDR3 protein: CASSIGLLAGSKTGELFF

D gene: TRBD1
J gene: TRBJ2-5
V gene: TRBV6-5
clone size: .
CDR3 DNA: TGTGCCAGCAGCCAGACAGGGCAAGAGACCCAGTACTTC
CDR3 protein: CASSQTGQETQYF

D gene: .
J gene: TRBJ2-1
V gene: TRBV7-3
clone size: .
CDR3 DNA: TGTGCCAGCAGCCTCAACCCCCGGGGCAATGAGCAGTTCTTC
CDR3 protein: CASSLNPRGNEQFF

D gene: .
J gene: TRBJ2-1
V gene: TRBV7-9
clone size: .
CDR3 DNA: TGTGCCAGCAGCTTAGAACTTCTTGAGCAGTTCTTC
CDR3 protein: CASSLELLEQFF

D gene: TRBD2
J gene: TRBJ2-1
V gene: TRBV18
clone size: .
CDR3 DNA: TGTGCCAGCTCACCACCTAACAAAGTCGGGACTAGCGGACAAGTAGAGCAGTTCTTC
CDR3 protein: CASSPPNKVGTSGQVEQFF

D gene: .
J gene: TRBJ2-7
V gene: TRBV4-3
clone size: .
CDR3 DNA: TGCGCCAGCAGCCAAAGACGGGAAAGTTACGAGCAGTACTTC
CDR3 protein: CASSQRRESYEQYF

D gene: TRBD1
J gene: TRBJ2-7
V gene: TRBV29-1
clone size: .
CDR3 DNA: TGCAGCGTTGGCGGACAGGGGTACGAGCAGTACTTC
CDR3 protein: CSVGGQGYEQYF

D gene: .
J gene: TRBJ2-1
V gene: TRBV7-3
clone size: .
CDR3 DNA: TGTGCCAGCAGCTTAACCGGAGGCCCCTACAATGAGCAGTTCTTC
CDR3 protein: CASSLTGGPYNEQFF

D gene: .
J gene: TRBJ2-2
V gene: TRBV20-1
clone size: .
CDR3 DNA: TGCAGTGCTAGTTCTATCCCGGCCGGGGAGCTGTTTTTT
CDR3 protein: CSASSIPAGELFF

D gene: .
J gene: TRBJ1-5
V gene: TRBV28
clone size: .
CDR3 DNA: TGTGCCAGCAGGGGGACAACCGCGGCGCCCCAGCATTTT
CDR3 protein: CASRGTTAAPQHF

D gene: .
J gene: TRBJ1-2
V gene: TRBV5-1
clone size: .
CDR3 DNA: TGCGCCAGCAGCTTGAGGCAGGACACTAACTATGGCTACACCTTC
CDR3 protein: CASSLRQDTNYGYTF

D gene: .
J gene: TRBJ1-2
V gene: TRBV29-1
clone size: .
CDR3 DNA: TGCAGCGTTGGGGAGGGGATGAAGTATGGCTACACCTTC
CDR3 protein: CSVGEGMKYGYTF

D gene: .
J gene: TRBJ2-1
V gene: TRBV10-1
clone size: .
CDR3 DNA: TGCGCCAGCAGTGAAATGCCGCCAGGTTTGCGAGCCTACAATGAGCAGTTCTTC
CDR3 protein: CASSEMPPGLRAYNEQFF

D gene: .
J gene: TRBJ2-7
V gene: TRBV19
clone size: few
CDR3 DNA: TGTGCCTACTACGAGCAGTACTTC
CDR3 protein: CAYYEQYF

D gene: .
J gene: TRBJ1-2
V gene: TRBV5-1
clone size: .
CDR3 DNA: TGCGCCAGCAGCTTGGGCCAGGGCGACGGGGGCTACACCTTC
CDR3 protein: CASSLGQGDGGYTF

D gene: .
J gene: TRBJ1-1
V gene: TRBV6-2/TRBV6-3
clone size: .
CDR3 DNA: TGTGCCAGCAGTTACCCCCGCACAGTCACTGAAGCTTTCTTT
CDR3 protein: CASSYPRTVTEAFF

D gene: TRBD2
J gene: TRBJ2-1
V gene: TRBV5-1
clone size: .
CDR3 DNA: TGCGCCAGCAGCTTGGGGCTAGCGGGAAGGGGCAATGAGCAGTTCTTC
CDR3 protein: CASSLGLAGRGNEQFF

D gene: .
J gene: TRBJ2-2
V gene: TRBV7-3
clone size: few
CDR3 DNA: TGTGCCAGCAGCTTACCGGCGGGGACGAAGAACACCGGGGAGCTGTTTTTT
CDR3 protein: CASSLPAGTKNTGELFF

D gene: TRBD2
J gene: TRBJ2-3
V gene: TRBV7-9
clone size: .
CDR3 DNA: TGTGCCAGCATCGCGTCGGGGGGGACTAGCACAGATACGCAGTATTTT
CDR3 protein: CASIASGGTSTDTQYF

D gene: .
J gene: TRBJ2-7
V gene: TRBV19
clone size: .
CDR3 DNA: TGTGCCAGTACCCCATCGGGGGTCTTCTACGAGCAGTACTTC
CDR3 protein: CASTPSGVFYEQYF

D gene: .
J gene: TRBJ2-3
V gene: TRBV28
clone size: .
CDR3 DNA: TGTGCCAGCAGTTTGTTCAGGATGGGAGATACGCAGTATTTT
CDR3 protein: CASSLFRMGDTQYF

D gene: TRBD1
J gene: TRBJ1-5
V gene: TRBV6-5
clone size: .
CDR3 DNA: TGTGCCAGCAGGGAGACAGGGATATTCAATCAGCCCCAGCATTTT
CDR3 protein: CASRETGIFNQPQHF

D gene: .
J gene: TRBJ2-1
V gene: TRBV7-3
clone size: .
CDR3 DNA: TGTGCCAGCAGCGTGGCGGGGGCCTTCTACAATGAGCAGTTCTTC
CDR3 protein: CASSVAGAFYNEQFF

D gene: .
J gene: TRBJ1-5
V gene: TRBV6-5
clone size: .
CDR3 DNA: TGTGCCAGCTCCCGGGATCTCAATCAGCCCCAGCATTTT
CDR3 protein: CASSRDLNQPQHF

D gene: TRBD2
J gene: TRBJ2-1
V gene: TRBV13
clone size: .
CDR3 DNA: TGTGCCAGCAGAACAGGACTAGCGGGGCCCTACTACAATGAGCAGTTCTTC
CDR3 protein: CASRTGLAGPYYNEQFF

D gene: .
J gene: TRBJ1-4
V gene: TRBV7-2
clone size: .
CDR3 DNA: TGTGCCAGCAGCTCAATCAGGGCACCTAATGAAAAACTGTTTTTT
CDR3 protein: CASSSIRAPNEKLFF

D gene: .
J gene: TRBJ1-2
V gene: TRBV19
clone size: .
CDR3 DNA: TGTGCCAGTACCATAGTGGGCCATGGCTACACCTTC
CDR3 protein: CASTIVGHGYTF

D gene: .
J gene: TRBJ2-3
V gene: TRBV2
clone size: .
CDR3 DNA: TGTGCCAGCAGTGACCTTGTTCCAGATACGCAGTATTTT
CDR3 protein: CASSDLVPDTQYF

D gene: TRBD1
J gene: TRBJ1-2
V gene: TRBV7-2
clone size: .
CDR3 DNA: TGTGCCAGCAGCTTAGTTGCCCAGGGGGCTGTGAATGGCTACACCTTC
CDR3 protein: CASSLVAQGAVNGYTF

D gene: TRBD2
J gene: TRBJ2-5
V gene: TRBV7-2
clone size: .
CDR3 DNA: TGTGCCAGCAGCTTACCTAGCGGGAGTAAGGAGACCCAGTACTTC
CDR3 protein: CASSLPSGSKETQYF

D gene: TRBD2
J gene: TRBJ2-1
V gene: TRBV4-3
clone size: .
CDR3 DNA: TGCGCCAGCAGCCAAGTACTAGCGGGAGGAGGCGAGCAGTTCTTC
CDR3 protein: CASSQVLAGGGEQFF

D gene: TRBD2
J gene: TRBJ2-2
V gene: TRBV11-2
clone size: .
CDR3 DNA: TGTGCCAGCAGCTTAGAAACTAGCGGGAGGGCCGACACCGGGGAGCTGTTTTTT
CDR3 protein: CASSLETSGRADTGELFF

D gene: .
J gene: TRBJ1-1
V gene: TRBV4-1
clone size: .
CDR3 DNA: TGCGCCAGCAGCCAGGGACTGATGAACACTGAAGCTTTCTTT
CDR3 protein: CASSQGLMNTEAFF

D gene: .
J gene: TRBJ1-2
V gene: TRBV5-6
clone size: .
CDR3 DNA: TGTGCCAGCAGTGAGTTGGACAGACTAAATTATGGCTACACCTTC
CDR3 protein: CASSELDRLNYGYTF

D gene: .
J gene: TRBJ2-3
V gene: TRBV9
clone size: once
CDR3 DNA: TGTGCCAGCAGCGTAGGCGGGTACACAGATACGCAGTATTTT
CDR3 protein: CASSVGGYTDTQYF

D gene: .
J gene: TRBJ2-1
V gene: TRBV5-1
clone size: .
CDR3 DNA: TGCGCCAGCAGCTTTGGTAGTGGGGGGATTGAGCAGTTCTTC
CDR3 protein: CASSFGSGGIEQFF

D gene: .
J gene: TRBJ2-4
V gene: TRBV28
clone size: .
CDR3 DNA: TGTGCCAGCAGATCGGGGACTGATCGGAACATTCAGTACTTC
CDR3 protein: CASRSGTDRNIQYF

D gene: TRBD1
J gene: TRBJ1-5
V gene: TRBV5-4
clone size: .
CDR3 DNA: TGTGCCAGCAGCCTAAGACAGGGGCAGAATCAGCCCCAGCATTTT
CDR3 protein: CASSLRQGQNQPQHF

D gene: TRBD1
J gene: TRBJ1-3
V gene: TRBV19
clone size: few
CDR3 DNA: TGTGCCAGCTCTTCCGACAGGGGTGGAAACACCATATATTTT
CDR3 protein: CASSSDRGGNTIYF

D gene: TRBD1
J gene: TRBJ1-2
V gene: TRBV2
clone size: .
CDR3 DNA: TGTGCCAGCAGTGAAGTTGACAGGGGGGATGGCTACACCTTC
CDR3 protein: CASSEVDRGDGYTF